This T cell receptor (beta chain) was sequenced in a study of blood T cell repertoires in COVID-19 (dated by TCRdb to between 2020 and 2021). Regarding the research as a whole: Samples from collaborators originated in the United States, Italy and Spain and spanned both the acute and convalescent phases of COVID-19. The material from the prospective study consisted of cDNA or gDNA derived from T cells, B-cell-depleted T cells, or PBMCs. Deeply sampled blood TCRbeta repertoires from subjects exposed to, actively infected with, or recovered from COVID-19 were included in the dataset. The repertoires were made available in a free public database intended to serve as a resource for research on the immune response to SARS-CoV-2. The samples were drawn from the first 160 participants of the ongoing ImmuneRACE study and from some 1,300 subjects provided by 6 global collaborators. Nearly every sample came with metadata listing a de-identified subject ID, COVID-19 status, age in years and sex. Where available, HLA class I and class II types were taken from metadata supplied by the sample provider and were not determined by assay-based typing.

Regarding this clone: No cognate antigen has been identified for it. No much larger clonotype is one base removed from it; base qualities were not supplied.

Results and caveats for the whole study, not just this receptor: How much clinical and demographic metadata was included differed by source and by participant, and the metadata was provided uncurated.

V and J are trimmed by 5 bases and 5 bases, and the gene matches miss 11 bases of the junction. There are 15 amino acids in the CDR3, from cysteine to phenylalanine inclusive. The kept DNA is CDR3 alone, 45 bases in frame from the first base. CDR1 and CDR2, per the germline V gene, are MDHEN and SYDVKM. The immunoSEQ Assay, a bias-controlled multiplex PCR, was used to amplify TCRbeta CDR3 regions from genomic DNA. The authors' analysis ran thus. Within the assay, amplification of reference gene primers was used to estimate how many nucleated cells each sample contained. Sequence reads were collapsed and filtered to measure the absolute abundance of every unique TCRbeta CDR3 rearrangement. For each sample, productive Simpson clonality was calculated as the square root of Simpson's diversity index across productive rearrangements. In TCRdb, the immuneACCESS table is reduced to in-frame sequences with V and J assigned. These tables do not hold every clone; where another copy was compared, an unresolved V gene accounts for under half, and the others remain unexplained. Clonal size and the V and J genes are those of that table, whereas D and trimming came from the DNA. The sample has tens of thousands of clones on record, 80% to 85% of them singletons. The ten largest clones represent more than 15% of the sample.

One collaborating source in Seattle enrolled patients during active infection and followed them longitudinally through the course of disease. The collaborating institutions used their own protocols to collect whole blood in K2EDTA tubes. For TCRbeta analysis, collaborators shipped samples in one of three forms: frozen whole blood, isolated PBMCs, or DNA extracted from either of those sample types. Sequencing was performed on peripheral blood. The V and J genes are TRBV28 and TRBJ1-1, with TRBD1 identical over 7 junction bases. The clonotype was recovered from a man between 60 and 75 years old with COVID-19, enrolled during active disease. The CDR3 reads CASSLNRGRSTEAFF. The nucleotide sequence reads TGTGCCAGCAGTCTCAACAGGGGAAGGAGTACTGAAGCTTTCTTT. This CDR3, with the reference TRBV28 and TRBJ1-1 proteins standing in past its ends, gives the full variable domain DVKVTQSSRYLVKRTGEKVFLECVQDMDHENMFWYRQDPGLGLRLIYFSYDVKMKEKGDIPEGYSVSREKKERFSLILESASTNQTSMYLCASSLNRGRSTEAFFGQGTRLTVV.